Here is one T cell receptor beta chain with its context. Its target is unknown. The data were obtained in a study of cytomegalovirus exposure and HLA in healthy donors. Study-wide points: What a later analysis showed was that several of the most significant clusters appeared linked to common viral pathogens.

Healthy individuals who donated bone marrow served as the donors. Primers for the PCR totalled 60 Vbeta and 13 Jbeta. The protocol was immunoSEQ multiplex PCR, while the TCRdb copy is restricted to in-frame clones and leaves out a portion. This sample has over 45,000 clones, with 65% to 90% found just once. The germline V gene encodes CDR1 SGHNT and CDR2 YYREEE (reference sequence). The CDR3 contains 12 residues. Trimming took 4 bases from V and 4 from J, leaving 9 bases between them. The genes are TRBV5-4 and TRBJ2-7, with D maybe TRBD1 (5 bases). The clonotype originates from a man younger than 40 in good health and CMV-seronegative. Material: PBMCs. The chain's CDR3 is CASSQGSYEQYF. The CDR3 nucleotides are TGTGCCAGCAGCCAGGGCTCTTACGAGCAGTACTTC. The full variable domain, its missing parts supplied by reference TRBV5-4 and TRBJ2-7, is ETGVTQSPTHLIKTRGQQVTLRCSSQSGHNTVSWYQQALGQGPQFIFQYYREEENGRGNFPPRFSGLQFPNYSSELNVNALELDDSALYLCASSQGSYEQYFGPGTRLTVT.